The clone carrying this T cell receptor (beta chain) was seen many times. Each CDR3 protein is one row after TCRdb ran MiXCR on the 5' RACE reads. The data show 200,000 to 300,000 distinct CDR3 sequences, 10% to 13% seen once. The entry originates in a study of identical twins. This CDR3 is built from 12 residues. V was clipped by 4 bases and J by 12 bases, with 14 bases between them. Germline-derived CDR1 and CDR2 are SGHRS and YFSETQ. This chain connects TRBV5-1 to TRBJ2-1; weak D call: TRBD2 (6 bases). Specimen: memory T cells sorted from blood. The TCR sequence derives from a man aged 45-65 years in good health. Written as DNA, the CDR3 is TGCGCCAGCAGCCCTGGCGAGCGGGTGCAGTTCTTC. Its protein product is CASSPGERVQFF.